This T cell receptor (beta chain) was obtained from a study of control samples from healthy donors and cancer patients. Some clones are missing from TCRdb's copy, which holds only in-frame ones; the method was immunoSEQ multiplex PCR. There are about 120,000 clones in the sample; 88% occur only once, and 2% to 2.5% lies in the top ten. From germline, CDR1 is SGHRS and CDR2 YFSETQ. This CDR3 is built from 15 residues. Trimming removed 0 bases from V and 0 bases from J, with 7 bases in between. This rearrangement joins TRBV5-1 to TRBJ1-3, with D unresolved. Sequences were obtained from blood. The receptor was derived from a woman in her 70s in good health. CDR3 DNA sequence: TGCGCCAGCAGCTTGGACGGGATCTCTGGAAACACCATATATTTT. Translating gives CASSLDGISGNTIYF.